These 4 T cell receptor beta chains were all obtained from the same sample, sequenced in a study of T-cell memory formation after mild COVID-19 (dated by TCRdb to the early 2020s). The receptor library was made with 5' RACE. Reads for this sample came from an Illumina NovaSeq 6000. The public reads were quality trimmed at Q25 with fastp and then assembled into clones with MiXCR by TCRdb, keeping productive beta chains. Merged by CDR3 protein, the rows form single entries marked with the most common genes and DNA. This sample gives 200,000 or so distinct CDR3 sequences in total; around 9.5% of them show up just once. Approximately 3.3% of the sample is taken by the ten largest. Sequences were obtained from PBMCs or a T cell subset sorted from them (not recorded which). Source of these receptors: a man between 18 and 29 years old who had mild COVID-19 (a few samples of this study predate the infection). The sample titles of this study are shuffled in the database, so cell type and time point are left out; the donor was told from shared clones.

This clonotype was counted between two and nine times. The rearrangement links TRBV2 to TRBJ2-5; D gene uncertain. Germline V CDR1 and CDR2: SNHLY, FYNNEI. V lost 3 bases and J 4 bases, leaving 3 bases between the germline ends. The CDR3 sequence is 11 residues long. Written as DNA, the CDR3 is TGTGCCAGCAGTGAGCCAGAGACCCAGTACTTC. It codes for CASSEPETQYF.

This clonotype was seen ten or more times. The J gene is TRBJ2-4, the V gene TRBV11-1; TRBD2 might be the D (5 bases). V was cut by 3 bases and J by 7 bases, with 10 bases left in between. Germline V lookup: CDR1 SGHAT, CDR2 FQDESV (reference sequence). CDR3 length equals 13 residues. The CDR3 here is CASSLEDGNIQYF. The CDR3 bases are TGTGCCAGCAGCTTGGAGGACGGGAACATTCAGTACTTC.

This clonotype was observed a handful of times. V gene TRBV7-2 combines with J gene TRBJ2-7; 8 bases agree with TRBD1. This CDR3 comprises 13 residues. Germline-derived CDR1 and CDR2 are SGHTA and FQGNSA. Germline trimming cut 4 bases from V and 6 bases from J; bases unmatched to any gene: 5. The CDR3 spells CASSSGQGTEQYF. The CDR3 DNA is TGTGCCAGCAGCTCTGGACAGGGTACCGAGCAGTACTTC.

CDR3 DNA sequence: TGCAGTGCTAGAGATACCCTCGGCGGCTCTGGGGCCAACGTCCTGACTTTC. Protein sequence: CSARDTLGGSGANVLTF. The rearrangement uses TRBV20-1 and TRBJ2-6, with D uncertain. This CDR3 region has 17 residues. Trimming left V 0 bases short and J 0 bases short, with 12 bases between. The V gene's germline CDR1 is DFQATT and CDR2 SNEGSKA (reference sequence).